The 6 T cell receptor beta chains listed next were all sequenced from one sample in a study of blood T cell repertoires in COVID-19. Repertoires were generated with immunoSEQ multiplex PCR, while TCRdb's copy carries only in-frame clones and drops some. The repertoire holds about half a million clones, approximately 90% seen once, with around 7.9% in the top ten. Sequencing used PBMCs or T cells enriched from blood (not recorded which). The receptors shown here come from an older woman who had recovered from COVID-19.

The rearrangement uses TRBV5-4 and TRBJ2-3; 7 positions agree with TRBD1. This CDR3 has 14 residues. Germline V lookup: CDR1 SGHNT, CDR2 YYREEE (reference sequence). V trimming: 4 bases; J trimming: 2 bases; junction bases outside the gene matches: 4. The CDR3 nucleotides read TGTGCCAGCAGCAAGGGACAGACCACAGATACGCAGTATTTT. Translation: CASSKGQTTDTQYF.

The chain combines TRBV24-1 with TRBJ1-1, with no clear D. Per the germline V gene, CDR1 is KGHDR and CDR2 is SFDVKD. The CDR3 is 14 amino acids. The ends were cut back, 5 bases at V and 4 bases at J, with 13 bases in the middle. The CDR3 sequence: CATSAPGGSTEAFF. The CDR3 DNA follows: TGTGCCACCAGTGCCCCCGGAGGGAGCACTGAAGCTTTCTTT.

The genes are TRBV30 and TRBJ2-2; a possible D gene is TRBD2 (6 bases). Trimming shortened V by 3 bases and J by 5 bases, and 16 bases separated the two germline ends. Germline values: CDR1 GTSNPN, CDR2 SVGIG (reference sequence). This CDR3 contains 15 residues. The CDR3 loop reads CAWRGKSGSTGELFF. The DNA for the CDR3 is TGTGCCTGGAGGGGGAAAAGCGGGTCTACCGGGGAGCTGTTTTTT.

This CDR3 is CATSDGGQGSNQPQHF. The CDR3 DNA reads TGTGCCACCAGTGACGGGGGGCAGGGTAGCAATCAGCCCCAGCATTTT. V usage is TRBV24-1 and J usage is TRBJ1-5; D may be TRBD1 (6 bases). The CDR3 runs 16 residues. V was cut by 4 bases and J by 0 bases, with 12 bases left in between. The germline V gene has CDR1 KGHDR and CDR2 SFDVKD.

This chain links TRBV18 with TRBJ1-1; the D gene is possibly TRBD1 (5 bases). Germline V lookup: CDR1 KGHSH, CDR2 LQKENI. V dropped 3 bases and J dropped 8 bases, with 22 bases sitting between them. This CDR3 has 16 residues. CDR3 sequence: CASSPSPFTGYSEAFF. The CDR3 nucleotides read TGTGCCAGCTCACCGAGCCCATTTACAGGATATTCGGAAGCTTTCTTT.

The chain recombines TRBV6-5 with TRBJ2-1, with a possible D match to TRBD2 (5 bases). Germline-derived CDR1 and CDR2 are MNHEY and SVGAGI. The CDR3 length is 12 residues. V lost 6 bases, J lost 4 bases, and 7 bases lay in between. The CDR3 region is CASRSGYNEQFF. In nucleotides, the CDR3 is TGTGCCAGCAGGTCGGGGTACAATGAGCAGTTCTTC.